The clone carrying this T cell receptor beta chain was observed a handful of times. These data belong to a study of regulatory T cells in long-lasting Graves disease. The sample's time point: newly diagnosed GD, antithyroid drugs for less than 3 months. The TCR library was prepared using RNA isolated from PBMCs. Graves' disease diagnosis relied on American Thyroid Association guidelines. This CDR3 is 13 amino acids long. The germline V gene encodes CDR1 SNHLY and CDR2 FYNNEI. V dropped 6 bases and J dropped 8 bases, with 16 bases sitting between them. The TCR beta library used iRepertoire HTBI primers with Arm-PCR amplification of CDR3. TCRdb reprocessed the multiplex PCR reads via MiXCR and lists one record per CDR3 protein. This sample has under 300,000 distinct CDR3 sequences, with roughly 18% found just once. This same sample was also part of a study on T cells in Graves' hyperthyroidism and ophthalmopathy. This second report adds: An initial round of RT-PCR targeting the TCR CDR3 relied on the HTBI primer set.

Sequencing was performed on peripheral blood mononuclear cells (PBMCs), taken at new diagnosis, from a patient treated with antithyroid drugs. The TCR sequence derives from a woman between 25 and 40 years old with Graves disease. This chain uses TRBV2 with TRBJ1-2; perhaps TRBD1 as D (6 bases). The CDR3 is CASSPRGGEGYTF. The CDR3 DNA reads as TGTGCCAGCAGCCCACGAGGGGGTGAAGGCTACACCTTC.